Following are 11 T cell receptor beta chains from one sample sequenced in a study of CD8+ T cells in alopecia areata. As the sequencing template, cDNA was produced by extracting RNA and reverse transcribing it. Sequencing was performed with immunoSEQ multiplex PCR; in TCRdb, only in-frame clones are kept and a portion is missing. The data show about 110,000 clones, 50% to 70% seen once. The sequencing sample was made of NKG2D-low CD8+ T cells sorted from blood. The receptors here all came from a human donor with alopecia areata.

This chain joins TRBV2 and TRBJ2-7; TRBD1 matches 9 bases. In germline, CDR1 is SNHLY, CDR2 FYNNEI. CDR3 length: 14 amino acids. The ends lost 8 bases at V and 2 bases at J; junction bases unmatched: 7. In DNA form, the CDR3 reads TGTGCCAGCTGGGCGGGACAGGGAACCTACGAGCAGTACTTC. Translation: CASWAGQGTYEQYF. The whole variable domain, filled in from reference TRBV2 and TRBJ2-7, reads EPEVTQTPSHQVTQMGQEVILRCVPISNHLYFYWYRQILGQKVEFLVSFYNNEISEKSEIFDDQFSVERPDGSNFTLKIRSTKLEDSAMYFCASWAGQGTYEQYFGPGTRLTVT.

The CDR3 DNA sequence: TGCAGCGTTCTAGGGGGCAGAGCCGGGGAGCTGTTTTTT. Residues: CSVLGGRAGELFF. The J gene is TRBJ2-2, the V gene TRBV29-1; 7 bases align to TRBD1. This CDR3 region has 13 residues. Losses at the gene ends were 5 bases for V and 6 bases for J; bases not matched to a gene: 6. The germline V gene encodes CDR1 SQVTM and CDR2 ANQGSEA.

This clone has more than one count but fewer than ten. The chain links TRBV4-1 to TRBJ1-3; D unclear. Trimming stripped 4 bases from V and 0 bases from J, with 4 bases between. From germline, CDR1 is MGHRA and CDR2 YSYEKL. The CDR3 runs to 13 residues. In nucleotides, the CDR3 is TGCGCCAGCAGCCTTCTCTCTGGAAACACCATATATTTT. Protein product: CASSLLSGNTIYF.

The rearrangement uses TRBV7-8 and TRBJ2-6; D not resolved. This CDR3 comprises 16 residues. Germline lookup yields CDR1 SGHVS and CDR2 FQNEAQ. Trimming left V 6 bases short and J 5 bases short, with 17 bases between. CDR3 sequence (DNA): TGTGCCAGCAGTCGGACCCGGGCCTCACGGGCCAACGTCCTGACTTTC. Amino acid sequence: CASSRTRASRANVLTF.

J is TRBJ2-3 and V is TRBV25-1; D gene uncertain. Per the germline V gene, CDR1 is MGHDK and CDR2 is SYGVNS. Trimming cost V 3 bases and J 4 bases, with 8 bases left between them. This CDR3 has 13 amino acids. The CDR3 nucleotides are TGTGCCAGCAGTGACCTAGAGCCAGATACGCAGTATTTT. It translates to CASSDLEPDTQYF.

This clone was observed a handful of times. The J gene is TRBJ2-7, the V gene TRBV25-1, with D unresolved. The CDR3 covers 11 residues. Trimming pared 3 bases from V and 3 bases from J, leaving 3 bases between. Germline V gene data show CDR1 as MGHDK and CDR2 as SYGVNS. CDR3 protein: CASSDDYEQYF. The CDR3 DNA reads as TGTGCCAGCAGTGATGACTACGAGCAGTACTTC.

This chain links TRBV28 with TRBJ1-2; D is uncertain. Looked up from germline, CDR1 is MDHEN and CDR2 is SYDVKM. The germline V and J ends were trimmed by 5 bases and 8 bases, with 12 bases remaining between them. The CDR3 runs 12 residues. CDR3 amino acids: CASSEGPRGYTF. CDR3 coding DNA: TGTGCCAGCAGTGAGGGTCCACGAGGCTACACCTTC.

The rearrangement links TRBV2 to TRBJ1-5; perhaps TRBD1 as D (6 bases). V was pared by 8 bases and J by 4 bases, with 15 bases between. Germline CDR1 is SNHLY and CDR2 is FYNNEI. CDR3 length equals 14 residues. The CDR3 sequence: CASQLVRGNQPQHF. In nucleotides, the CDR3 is TGTGCCAGCCAACTGGTGAGGGGGAATCAGCCCCAGCATTTT.

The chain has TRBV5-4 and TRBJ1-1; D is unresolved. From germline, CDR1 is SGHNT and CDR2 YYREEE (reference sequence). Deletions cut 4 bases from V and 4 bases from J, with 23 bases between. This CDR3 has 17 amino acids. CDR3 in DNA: TGTGCCAGCAGCCCAAGTGGAGGGTCCCATCTAGGCACTGAAGCTTTCTTT. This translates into CASSPSGGSHLGTEAFF.

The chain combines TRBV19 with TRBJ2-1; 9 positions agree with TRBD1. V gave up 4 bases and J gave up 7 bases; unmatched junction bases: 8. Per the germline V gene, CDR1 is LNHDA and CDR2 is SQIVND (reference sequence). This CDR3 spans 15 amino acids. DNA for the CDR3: TGTGCCAGTAGTACCGGGAGGACAGGGGAGAATGAGCAGTTCTTC. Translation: CASSTGRTGENEQFF.

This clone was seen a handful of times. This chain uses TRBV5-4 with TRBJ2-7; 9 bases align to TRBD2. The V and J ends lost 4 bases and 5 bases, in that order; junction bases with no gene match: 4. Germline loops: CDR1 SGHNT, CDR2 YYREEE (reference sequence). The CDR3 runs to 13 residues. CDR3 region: CASSPREGHEQYF. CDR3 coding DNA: TGTGCCAGCAGCCCGCGGGAGGGCCACGAGCAGTACTTC.